The 27 T cell receptor beta chains below were found in one sample sequenced in a study of T cell responses to AZD1222 COVID-19 vaccine. Data came from immunoSEQ multiplex PCR; TCRdb stores just in-frame clones and leaves some out. In the table there are more than 85,000 clones, approximately 89% of which are singletons. Material: peripheral blood, obtained 28 days after the second AZD1222 dose. The receptors originated from an adult who received the AZD1222 COVID-19 vaccine.

The rearrangement uses TRBV7-3 and TRBJ2-3; perhaps TRBD2 as D (6 bases). V lost 5 bases and J lost 1, with 16 bases in between. The CDR3 spans 16 residues. The germline V gene encodes CDR1 SGHTA and CDR2 FQGTGA. CDR3 nucleotide sequence: TGTGCCAGCAGCATTTCCGGGACTTCTCGCACAGATACGCAGTATTTT. Residues: CASSISGTSRTDTQYF.

The V call is TRBV5-6, the J call TRBJ2-7, with a tentative D call TRBD1 (6 bases). The CDR3 consists of 15 residues. Trimming stripped 3 bases from V and 0 bases from J, with 13 bases between. Germline CDR1 is SGHDT and CDR2 is YYEEEE. The CDR3 loop reads CASSWEQGSSYEQYF. The CDR3, as DNA: TGTGCCAGCAGCTGGGAGCAGGGGAGCTCCTACGAGCAGTACTTC. Variable domain in full (rest from reference TRBV5-6 and TRBJ2-7): DAGVTQSPTHLIKTRGQQVTLRCSPKSGHDTVSWYQQALGQGPQFIFQYYEEEERQRGNFPDRFSGHQFPNYSSELNVNALLLGDSALYLCASSWEQGSSYEQYFGPGTRLTVT.

This chain's CDR3 is CASSLTGKFFSGANVLTF. The CDR3 DNA reads as TGCGCCAGCAGCCTCACAGGAAAGTTCTTCTCTGGGGCCAACGTCCTGACTTTC. J is TRBJ2-6 and V is TRBV4-3; D is possibly TRBD1 (5 bases). Germline loops: CDR1 LGHNA, CDR2 YSLEER. The CDR3 sequence is 18 residues long. V lost 4 bases, J lost 0 bases, and 16 bases lay in between.

J is TRBJ1-2 and V is TRBV5-6, with 10 bases identical to TRBD1. The germline V gene encodes CDR1 SGHDT and CDR2 YYEEEE. CDR3 size: 15 residues. The ends lost 4 bases at V and 4 bases at J; junction bases unmatched: 7. Written as DNA, the CDR3 is TGTGCCAGCAGCCCGACAGGGGGCGATTTCTATGGCTACACCTTC. Its translation: CASSPTGGDFYGYTF.

CDR3 nucleotides: TGTGCCAGCAGCCTACAGATTGGGACTAATGAAAAACTGTTTTTT. As protein: CASSLQIGTNEKLFF. The chain is built from TRBV4-2 and TRBJ1-4; D gene uncertain. CDR1 and CDR2 from the germline V gene are LGHNA and YNFKEQ. Trimming took off 4 bases at V and 2 bases at J, with 11 bases between the two ends. This CDR3 comprises 15 residues.

The rearrangement links TRBV23-1 to TRBJ1-2; TRBD1 is a possible D gene (5 bases). TRBV23-1 is an ORF, with its function uncertain. With 3 bases removed from V and 7 bases from J, the gap between germline ends came to 18 bases. CDR3 length: 15 residues. The DNA of the CDR3 is TGCGCCAGCAGTCAGCTTGCCACCACAGGAGGTGGCTACACCTTC. Its translation is CASSQLATTGGGYTF.

The chain employs TRBV7-2 and TRBJ1-1, with D tentatively TRBD1 (5 bases). Germline lookup yields CDR1 SGHTA and CDR2 FQGNSA. There are 14 residues in the CDR3. V shed 6 bases and J shed 0 bases, with 11 bases lying between them. The CDR3 protein is CASSSGTVNTEAFF. CDR3 coding DNA: TGTGCCAGCAGTTCCGGGACGGTGAACACTGAAGCTTTCTTT.

This clone appeared a single time. The chain joins TRBV9 to TRBJ1-2; TRBD1 might be the D (5 bases). CDR3 length equals 15 residues. Between the trimmed V and J ends, which lost 4 bases and 4 bases, there was a span of 17 bases. CDR1 and CDR2 from the germline V gene are SGDLS and YYNGEE. The chain's CDR3 is CASSPRAGIGYGYTF. The CDR3 DNA reads as TGTGCCAGCAGCCCCCGGGCAGGGATTGGCTATGGCTACACCTTC.

This clone was seen a single time. The DNA of the CDR3 is TGTGCCAGCAGTTACGGACTCGGCAATCAGCCCCAGCATTTT. Its protein product is CASSYGLGNQPQHF. The chain is built from TRBV6-2 or TRBV6-3 and TRBJ1-5; D is uncertain. CDR3 length equals 14 residues. V lost 2 bases to trimming and J lost 2 bases, with 7 bases between them. Germline CDR1 MNHEY, CDR2 SVGEGT.

V usage is TRBV3-1 (or the pseudogene TRBV3-2) and J usage is TRBJ2-4; 7 bases agree with TRBD2. V was pared by 1 base and J by 0 bases, with 9 bases of the junction left unmatched. Germline V CDR1 and CDR2: LGHDT, YNNKEL (reference sequence). The CDR3 runs to 18 residues. Written as DNA, the CDR3 is TGTGCCAGCAGCCAAGGAGGCGCTAGCGGATTAGCCAAAAACATTCAGTACTTC. Translation: CASSQGGASGLAKNIQYF.

The chain links TRBV5-6 to TRBJ1-5; 7 nucleotides match TRBD1. Germline V lookup: CDR1 SGHDT, CDR2 YYEEEE. V dropped 3 bases and J dropped 4; count of bases not matched to a gene: 7. The CDR3 length is 15 residues. The CDR3 loop is CASSSLTQGNQPQHF. CDR3 bases: TGTGCCAGCAGCTCACTAACACAGGGGAATCAGCCCCAGCATTTT.

J is TRBJ1-1 and V is TRBV28, with 7 bases lining up with TRBD1. The germline CDR1 and CDR2 sequences are MDHEN and SYDVKM. The CDR3 length is 14 residues. Losses at the gene ends were 7 bases for V and 4 bases for J; bases not matched to a gene: 9. CDR3 protein: CASTPTGRSTEAFF. CDR3 DNA: TGTGCCAGCACCCCGACAGGGAGGAGCACTGAAGCTTTCTTT.

The V call is TRBV7-3, the J call TRBJ2-2; the match to TRBD2 covers 7 bases. The germline CDR1 and CDR2 sequences are SGHTA and FQGTGA. CDR3 length: 18 residues. Losses at the gene ends were 1 base for V and 4 bases for J; bases not matched to a gene: 12. CDR3 in amino acids: CASSLNPPSGARTGELFF. Here the CDR3 DNA reads TGTGCCAGCAGCTTAAACCCCCCTAGCGGTGCGCGCACCGGGGAGCTGTTTTTT.

The genes are TRBV5-4 and TRBJ1-2; TRBD1 matches 7 bases. From germline, CDR1 is SGHNT and CDR2 YYREEE (reference sequence). The CDR3 totals 12 residues. V trimming: 2 bases; J trimming: 7 bases; junction bases outside the gene matches: 2. CDR3 DNA sequence: TGTGCCAGCAGCTTCAACAGGGGTGGCTACACCTTC. It yields the protein CASSFNRGGYTF.

V usage is TRBV3-1 (or the pseudogene TRBV3-2) and J usage is TRBJ2-7, with 7 positions matching TRBD1. J gave up 4 bases and V 1 base, and 10 bases lay outside the gene matches. This CDR3 comprises 16 residues. Per the germline V gene, CDR1 is LGHDT and CDR2 is YNNKEL (reference sequence). The CDR3 sequence is CASSQGARTGRYEQYF. The CDR3 nucleotides read TGTGCCAGCAGCCAAGGTGCCAGGACAGGACGATACGAGCAGTACTTC.

This chain uses TRBV5-3 with TRBJ2-7, with D perhaps TRBD2 (6 bases). TRBV5-3 is an open reading frame whose function is uncertain. V was trimmed by 4 bases and J by 2 bases, leaving 25 bases between them. This CDR3 contains 18 residues. This chain's CDR3 is CARSESGTGTFHAYEQYF. CDR3 bases: TGTGCCAGAAGCGAATCCGGGACGGGGACTTTTCACGCCTACGAGCAGTACTTC.

This chain links TRBV6-6 with TRBJ2-1; D not certain. Deletions cut 8 bases from V and 6 bases from J, with 17 bases between. Germline V lookup: CDR1 MNHNY, CDR2 SVGAGI (reference sequence). This CDR3 is 14 amino acids long. Here the CDR3 reads CASLTDIITNEQFF. The CDR3 DNA follows: TGTGCCAGCCTTACTGATATTATAACCAATGAGCAGTTCTTC.

The chain joins TRBV5-1 to TRBJ1-1; D is perhaps TRBD1 (6 bases). CDR1 SGHRS and CDR2 YFSETQ come from the germline V gene. With 1 base removed from V and 0 bases from J, the gap between germline ends came to 13 bases. The CDR3 consists of 16 residues. This CDR3 is CASSLQGILMNTEAFF. The CDR3 nucleotides are TGCGCCAGCAGCTTGCAGGGGATATTAATGAACACTGAAGCTTTCTTT.

This clone has only one observation. The genes are TRBV5-1 and TRBJ2-5; TRBD2 might be the D (6 bases). Looked up from germline, CDR1 is SGHRS and CDR2 is YFSETQ. The V gene lost 4 bases and the J gene lost 0 bases, with 10 bases spanning the gap. CDR3 length: 14 residues. This CDR3 is CASSPSANQETQYF. For the CDR3, the DNA is TGCGCCAGCAGCCCTAGCGCGAACCAAGAGACCCAGTACTTC. The variable domain in full, completed from reference TRBV5-1 and TRBJ2-5, reads KAGVTQTPRYLIKTRGQQVTLSCSPISGHRSVSWYQQTPGQGLQFLFEYFSETQRNKGNFPGRFSGRQFSNSRSEMNVSTLELGDSALYLCASSPSANQETQYFGPGTRLLVL.

This clone was seen a single time. The chain employs TRBV7-9 and TRBJ1-5, with unresolved D. Trimming removed 6 bases from V and 5 bases from J, with 8 bases in between. CDR3 length: 12 residues. The V gene's germline CDR1 is SEHNR and CDR2 FQNEAQ (reference sequence). CDR3 in amino acids: CASRSTDQPQHF. Written as DNA, the CDR3 is TGTGCCAGCAGATCGACGGATCAGCCCCAGCATTTT.

The chain uses TRBV9 and TRBJ2-1, with D unresolved. V lost 4 bases, J lost 4 bases, and 9 bases lay in between. This CDR3 has 13 residues. Germline V CDR1 and CDR2: SGDLS, YYNGEE. The CDR3: CASSPSLYNEQFF. The CDR3 DNA sequence: TGTGCCAGCAGCCCCTCATTATACAATGAGCAGTTCTTC.

This chain connects TRBV27 to TRBJ1-1, with TRBD1 matching 8 bases. The CDR3 extends over 17 amino acids. Looked up from germline, CDR1 is MNHEY and CDR2 is SMNVEV (reference sequence). The trim removed 6 bases at V and 1 base at J, leaving 13 bases unmatched. The DNA for the CDR3 is TGTGCCAGCAGGGGGCTGTCAGGGGGCCCTTGGAACACTGAAGCTTTCTTT. This sequence encodes CASRGLSGGPWNTEAFF.

This chain joins TRBV4-1 and TRBJ2-7, with unresolved D. This CDR3 comprises 14 residues. Trimming left V 1 base short and J 6 bases short, with 13 bases between. The germline CDR1 and CDR2 sequences are MGHRA and YSYEKL. The DNA of the CDR3 is TGCGCCAGCAGCCAAGTGTCTCGGTGGGCCGAGCAGTACTTC. Translation: CASSQVSRWAEQYF.

The chain employs TRBV7-2 and TRBJ2-1; a weak D match, TRBD2 (6 bases). Germline V gene lookup returns CDR1 SGHTA and CDR2 FQGNSA. This CDR3 is 15 amino acids long. Trimming stripped 1 base from V and 2 bases from J, with 9 bases between. The CDR3 bases are TGTGCCAGCAGCTTAGTCGGGAGACCCTACAATGAGCAGTTCTTC. Translated, it gives CASSLVGRPYNEQFF.

This clone was counted once. The chain recombines TRBV5-1 with TRBJ1-1; 8 positions match TRBD1. This CDR3 has 14 amino acids. V dropped 3 bases and J dropped 4; count of bases not matched to a gene: 5. Germline lookup yields CDR1 SGHRS and CDR2 YFSETQ. The CDR3 loop is CASSSGQAVTEAFF. CDR3 nucleotide sequence: TGCGCCAGCAGCTCGGGACAGGCGGTCACTGAAGCTTTCTTT.

The gene calls are TRBV21-1 and TRBJ1-6. TRBV21-1 is flagged as a pseudogene. This CDR3 contains 15 residues. This chain's CDR3 is CASRRGTDYNSPLHF. The CDR3 DNA reads TGTGCCAGCAGGCGGGGTACGGACTATAATTCACCCCTCCACTTT.

The chain joins TRBV28 to TRBJ1-1, with a tentative D call TRBD1 (5 bases). Per germline, CDR1 MDHEN and CDR2 SYDVKM. V shed 7 bases and J shed 5 bases, with 29 bases lying between them. The CDR3 length is 18 residues. CDR3 loop: CASTLPLLMGGGGTEAFF. The CDR3 nucleotides are TGTGCCAGCACCCTCCCCCTTCTTATGGGGGGAGGTGGTACTGAAGCTTTCTTT.